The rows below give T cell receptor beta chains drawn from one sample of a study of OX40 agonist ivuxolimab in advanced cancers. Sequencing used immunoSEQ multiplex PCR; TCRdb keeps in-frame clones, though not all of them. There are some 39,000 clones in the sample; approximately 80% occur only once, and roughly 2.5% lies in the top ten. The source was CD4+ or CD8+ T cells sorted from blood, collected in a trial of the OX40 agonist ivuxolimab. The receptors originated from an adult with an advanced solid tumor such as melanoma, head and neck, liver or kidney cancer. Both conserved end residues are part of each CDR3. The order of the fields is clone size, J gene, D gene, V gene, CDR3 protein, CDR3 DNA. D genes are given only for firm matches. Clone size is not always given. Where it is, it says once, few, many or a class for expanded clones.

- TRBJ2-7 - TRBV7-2 CASSQVGGGAFYEQYF TGTGCCAGCAGCCAAGTTGGAGGGGGCGCATTCTACGAGCAGTACTTC
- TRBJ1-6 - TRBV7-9 CASSLNNSPLHF TGTGCCAGCAGCTTAAACAATTCACCCCTCCACTTT
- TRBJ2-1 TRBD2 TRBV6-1 CASSVYSGISYNEQFF TGTGCCAGCAGTGTATATAGCGGGATATCATACAATGAGCAGTTCTTC
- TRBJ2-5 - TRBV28 CASSLLSPTETQYF TGTGCCAGCAGTTTATTAAGCCCTACAGAGACCCAGTACTTC
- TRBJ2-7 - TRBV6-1 CASSETVTYEQYF TGTGCCAGCAGTGAAACAGTGACCTACGAGCAGTACTTC
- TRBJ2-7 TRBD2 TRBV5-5 CASSLAGEGGEQYF TGTGCCAGCAGCTTGGCCGGGGAGGGAGGCGAGCAGTACTTC
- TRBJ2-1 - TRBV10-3 CAISGTAYNEQFF TGTGCCATCAGTGGGACGGCCTACAATGAGCAGTTCTTC
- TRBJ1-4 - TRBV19 CASSIGGQANEKLFF TGTGCCAGTAGTATAGGCGGGCAGGCTAATGAAAAACTGTTTTTT
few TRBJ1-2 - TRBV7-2 CASTWGGRPGYGYTF TGTGCCAGCACCTGGGGTGGCAGGCCCGGCTATGGCTACACCTTC
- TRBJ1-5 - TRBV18 CASSPPDPQQPQHF TGTGCCAGCTCACCACCGGACCCGCAGCAGCCCCAGCATTTT
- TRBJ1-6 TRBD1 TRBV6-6 CASSYAQGADSPLHF TGTGCCAGCAGTTACGCCCAGGGGGCTGATTCACCCCTCCACTTT
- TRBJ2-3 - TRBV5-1 CASSFWGNTDTQYF TGCGCCAGCAGCTTTTGGGGGAACACAGATACGCAGTATTTT
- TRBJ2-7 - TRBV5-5 CASSLVGRSYEQYF TGTGCCAGCAGCTTGGTGGGAAGATCCTACGAGCAGTACTTC
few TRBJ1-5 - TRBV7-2 CASSLSQGPIHF TGTGCCAGCAGCTTATCCCAGGGGCCGATCCATTTT
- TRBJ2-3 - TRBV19 CASSGSTDTQYF TGTGCCAGCAGCGGGAGCACAGATACGCAGTATTTT
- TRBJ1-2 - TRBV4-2 CASSQDGSGYTF TGTGCCAGCAGCCAAGATGGTAGCGGCTACACCTTC
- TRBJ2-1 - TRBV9 CASSVTSRVSYNEQFF TGTGCCAGCAGTGTTACCTCCCGAGTTTCCTACAATGAGCAGTTCTTC
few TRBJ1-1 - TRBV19 CASSPDSWRTEAFF TGTGCCAGTAGCCCGGACTCCTGGAGAACTGAAGCTTTCTTT
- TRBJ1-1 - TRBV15 CATSIQSGDAEAFF TGTGCCACCAGCATCCAGTCCGGCGACGCTGAAGCTTTCTTT
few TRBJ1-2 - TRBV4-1 CASSQEGRSDGSRNYGYTF TGCGCCAGCAGCCAAGAAGGTCGGTCCGACGGGTCGCGGAACTATGGCTACACCTTC
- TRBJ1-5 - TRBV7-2 CASSRDPEQPQHF TGTGCCAGCAGCCGCGACCCGGAACAGCCCCAGCATTTT
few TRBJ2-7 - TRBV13 CASSLSVGRGREQYF TGTGCCAGCAGCCTTTCGGTCGGGAGAGGTCGGGAGCAGTACTTC
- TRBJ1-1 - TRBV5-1 CASSLNRIGDGGITEAFF TGCGCCAGCAGCTTGAATCGGATTGGAGACGGGGGGATAACTGAAGCTTTCTTT
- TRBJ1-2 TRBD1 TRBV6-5 CASSLRVGDRDGYTF TGTGCCAGCAGCCTTCGGGTGGGGGACAGGGATGGCTACACCTTC
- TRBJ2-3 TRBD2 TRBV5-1 CASSLEMRGLDTDTQYF TGCGCCAGCAGCTTGGAGATGCGGGGACTAGACACAGATACGCAGTATTTT
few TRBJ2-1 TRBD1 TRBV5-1 CASSLAVTGEQFF TGCGCCAGCAGCTTGGCTGTGACAGGGGAGCAGTTCTTC
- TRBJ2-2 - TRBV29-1 CSVEGAGNSNTGELFF TGCAGCGTTGAAGGGGCGGGGAATTCGAACACCGGGGAGCTGTTTTTT
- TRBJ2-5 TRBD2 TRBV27 CASSLRSGGGETQYF TGTGCCAGCAGTTTACGTAGCGGGGGGGGAGAGACCCAGTACTTC
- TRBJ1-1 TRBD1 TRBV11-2 CASSLVLTGENTEAFF TGTGCCAGCAGCTTAGTCTTAACAGGGGAGAACACTGAAGCTTTCTTT
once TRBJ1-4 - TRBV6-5 CASSFRADEKLFF TGTGCCAGCAGTTTCCGGGCTGATGAAAAACTGTTTTTT
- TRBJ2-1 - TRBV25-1 CASSVSGTPRGEFF TGTGCCAGCAGTGTCTCCGGGACTCCTAGGGGAGAGTTCTTC
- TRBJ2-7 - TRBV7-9 CASSPDREGYEQYF TGTGCCAGCAGCCCCGACAGGGAGGGCTACGAGCAGTACTTC
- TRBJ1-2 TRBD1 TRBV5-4 CASSPDRGRGYTF TGTGCCAGCAGCCCTGACAGGGGACGGGGCTACACCTTC
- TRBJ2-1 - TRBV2 CASSGMYEQFF TGTGCCAGCAGTGGGATGTATGAGCAGTTCTTC
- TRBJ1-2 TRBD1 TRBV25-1 CASSDPGGYGYTF TGTGCCAGCAGTGATCCAGGGGGCTATGGCTACACCTTC
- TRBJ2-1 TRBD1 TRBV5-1 CASSLVSGGQTYNEQFF TGCGCCAGCAGCTTGGTTTCAGGGGGCCAGACCTACAATGAGCAGTTCTTC
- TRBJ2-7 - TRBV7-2 CASSLEAEDEQYF TGTGCCAGCAGCTTAGAGGCGGAGGACGAGCAGTACTTC
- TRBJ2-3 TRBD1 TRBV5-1 CASSFMGTGVSDTQYF TGCGCCAGCAGCTTCATGGGGACAGGGGTGTCAGATACGCAGTATTTT
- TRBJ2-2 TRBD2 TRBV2 CARGLAGEVGELFF TGTGCCAGGGGACTAGCGGGAGAGGTCGGGGAGCTGTTTTTT
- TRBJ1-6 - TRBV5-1 CASSLAPDNSPLHF TGCGCCAGCAGCTTGGCTCCGGATAATTCACCCCTCCACTTT
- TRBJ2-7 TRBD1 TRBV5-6 CASSLDGTGGSYEQYF TGTGCCAGCAGCTTGGATGGGACAGGGGGCTCCTACGAGCAGTACTTC
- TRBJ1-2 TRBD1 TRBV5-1 CASSSDRGENGYTF TGCGCCAGCAGCTCGGACAGGGGAGAGAATGGCTACACCTTC